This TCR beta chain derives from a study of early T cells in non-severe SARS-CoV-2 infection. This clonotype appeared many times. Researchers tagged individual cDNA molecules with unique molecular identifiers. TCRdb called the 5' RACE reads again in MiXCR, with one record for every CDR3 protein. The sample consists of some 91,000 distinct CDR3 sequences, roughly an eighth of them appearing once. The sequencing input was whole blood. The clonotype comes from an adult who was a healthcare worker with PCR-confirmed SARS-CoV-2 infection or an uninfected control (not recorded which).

The CDR3 nucleotides are TGTGCCAGCTCACCACCGGTTCTAGAGACCCAGTACTTC. Translated: CASSPPVLETQYF. The J gene is TRBJ2-5, the V gene TRBV18; D is ambiguous. The germline V gene encodes CDR1 KGHSH and CDR2 LQKENI. Between the trimmed V and J ends, which lost 0 bases and 4 bases, there was a span of 6 bases. CDR3 length: 13 amino acids.